This is a list of T cell receptor beta chains from one sample in a study of cytomegalovirus exposure and HLA in healthy donors. The assay was immunoSEQ multiplex PCR, and TCRdb's table has in-frame clones only and misses some. The sample holds under 150,000 clones, 75% to 85% seen once. Sequencing was carried out using PBMCs. Receptor source: a male donor in good health and CMV-seronegative. Both conserved end residues are part of each CDR3. D genes are given only for firm matches. Some rows have no size entry. The others give once, few or many, or a class for an expanded clone.

J gene	clone size	V gene	D gene	CDR3 protein	CDR3 DNA
TRBJ2-1	NA	TRBV5-6	TRBD1	CASSLDRGQEFF	TGTGCCAGCAGCTTGGACAGGGGGCAGGAGTTCTTC
TRBJ1-5	NA	TRBV4-3	NA	CASSQDLSQPQHF	TGCGCCAGCAGCCAAGATCTTTCTCAGCCCCAGCATTTT
TRBJ1-1	NA	TRBV27	TRBD1	CATRRTGGAWNTEAFF	TGTGCCACCCGCAGGACAGGGGGCGCCTGGAACACTGAAGCTTTCTTT
TRBJ2-2	NA	TRBV7-9	NA	CASSLALTALFF	TGTGCCAGCAGCTTAGCGTTAACTGCGCTGTTTTTT
TRBJ1-1	few	TRBV9	NA	CASSPRRGSPGDTEAFF	TGTGCCAGCAGCCCTCGCCGCGGGTCCCCCGGGGACACTGAAGCTTTCTTT
TRBJ2-7	few	TRBV5-1	TRBD2	CASRGGLKQYF	TGCGCCAGCAGGGGGGGGTTAAAGCAGTACTTC
TRBJ1-1	NA	TRBV27	NA	CAGSPRTNTEAFF	TGTGCCGGCAGTCCTAGGACTAACACTGAAGCTTTCTTT
TRBJ1-4	few	TRBV6-6	TRBD1	CASSNRGREKLFF	TGTGCCAGCAGTAACAGGGGGCGAGAAAAACTGTTTTTT
TRBJ2-7	few	TRBV18	TRBD1	CASSAPRTGINEQYF	TGTGCCAGCTCAGCCCCCAGGACAGGGATCAACGAGCAGTACTTC
TRBJ1-2	NA	TRBV30	TRBD1	CAWSAGQGHYGYTF	TGTGCCTGGAGCGCGGGACAGGGGCACTATGGCTACACCTTC
TRBJ1-6	NA	TRBV4-3	TRBD1	CASSQDGGQGASSPLHF	TGCGCCAGCAGCCAAGATGGGGGACAGGGGGCAAGTTCACCCCTCCACTTT
TRBJ1-1	NA	TRBV4-2	TRBD1	CASSQGSGTGSEAFF	TGTGCCAGCAGCCAAGGAAGCGGGACAGGGAGCGAAGCTTTCTTT
TRBJ2-2	NA	TRBV29-1	TRBD1	CSVGDRDSPNTGELFF	TGCAGCGTGGGGGACAGGGATTCCCCGAACACCGGGGAGCTGTTTTTT
TRBJ2-7	few	TRBV2	NA	CASRMLSYEQYF	TGTGCCAGCAGGATGCTAAGTTACGAGCAGTACTTC
TRBJ2-2	NA	TRBV29-1	NA	CSVTGGLTGELFF	TGCAGCGTAACCGGGGGGCTGACCGGGGAGCTGTTTTTT